The 12 T cell receptor beta chains below come from one sample, sequenced in a study of T cell responses to AZD1222 COVID-19 vaccine (dated by TCRdb to the early 2020s). Library preparation employed the immunoSEQ multiplex PCR assay. The source is immuneACCESS, and TCRdb retained only in-frame sequences with V and J called. Part of the clones is not carried over; for the studies checked, unresolved V genes explain less than half of this, and the remainder is unexplained. The sample profile shows roughly 160,000 clones; 92% of them were found once. Together, the top ten hold 1% to 1.5% of the sample. What the time point label conveys for this sample: about 28 days (+/-7) after the second vaccine dose. The material was peripheral blood, obtained 28 days after the second AZD1222 dose. The receptors were sampled from an adult who received the AZD1222 COVID-19 vaccine.

In this sample, this clone turned up once. The chain couples TRBV11-1 to TRBJ2-1; the match to TRBD2 covers 9 bases. With V trimmed by 6 bases and J by 2 bases, 5 bases remained unmatched. Per the germline V gene, CDR1 is SGHAT and CDR2 is FQDESV (reference sequence). CDR3 length: 15 residues. The CDR3 DNA is TGTGCCAGCAGGCCGACTAGCGGCACCTACAATGAGCAGTTCTTC. Protein product: CASRPTSGTYNEQFF.

The J gene is TRBJ1-2, the V gene TRBV7-9; perhaps TRBD1 as D (5 bases). Germline V gene data show CDR1 as SEHNR and CDR2 as FQNEAQ (reference sequence). This CDR3 has 13 residues. Trimming shortened V by 5 bases and J by 4 bases, and 11 bases separated the two germline ends. CDR3 protein: CASSPGGGYGYTF. CDR3 DNA: TGTGCCAGCAGCCCCGGGGGGGGCTATGGCTACACCTTC.

The rearrangement links TRBV28 to TRBJ1-1; 8 nucleotides line up with TRBD1. With V trimmed by 3 bases and J by 5 bases, 5 bases remained unmatched. Germline CDR1 MDHEN, CDR2 SYDVKM. The CDR3 spans 14 residues. The CDR3 loop is CASSLRTGRTEAFF. DNA of the CDR3: TGTGCCAGCAGTTTGAGGACAGGGCGGACTGAAGCTTTCTTT.

The J gene is TRBJ1-2, the V gene TRBV9; 10 nucleotides align to TRBD1. Germline V gene sequence: CDR1 SGDLS, CDR2 YYNGEE. This CDR3 is built from 16 residues. J was trimmed by 2 bases and V by 5 bases; bases with no gene match: 9. In DNA, the CDR3 is TGTGCCAGCAGTGGGGACAGGGGTGTCTCGAACTATGGCTACACCTTC. Its translation: CASSGDRGVSNYGYTF.

The chain combines TRBV19 with TRBJ1-4; D is ambiguous. This CDR3 region has 11 residues. Germline V gene sequence: CDR1 LNHDA, CDR2 SQIVND (reference sequence). V lost 10 bases and J 8 bases, leaving 11 bases between the germline ends. CDR3 sequence reads: CATGIGEKLFF. The CDR3 nucleotides read TGTGCCACTGGGATAGGCGAAAAACTGTTTTTT. Looking up the rest from reference TRBV19 and TRBJ1-4 gives the full variable domain: DGGITQSPKYLFRKEGQNVTLSCEQNLNHDAMYWYRQDPGQGLRLIYYSQIVNDFQKGDIAEGYSVSREKKESFPLTVTSAQKNPTAFYLCATGIGEKLFFGSGTQLSVL.

This clone was seen a single time. The chain has TRBV12-3 or TRBV12-4 and TRBJ1-2, with a weak D call TRBD1 (5 bases). The CDR3 extends over 11 amino acids. Trimming pared 11 bases from V and 7 bases from J, leaving 14 bases between. CDR3 coding DNA: TGTGCCCCCGGAGGGGCTGGTGGCTACACCTTC. Its translation is CAPGGAGGYTF.

The chain's CDR3 is CASSSRDRLSYEQYF. The CDR3 DNA sequence: TGTGCCAGCAGCTCTCGGGACAGGCTCTCCTACGAGCAGTACTTC. The rearrangement joins TRBV7-2 to TRBJ2-7; 8 bases match TRBD1. V was pared by 4 bases and J by 0 bases, with 5 bases of the junction left unmatched. This CDR3 comprises 15 residues. Germline V gene data show CDR1 as SGHTA and CDR2 as FQGNSA.

The chain uses TRBV10-3 and TRBJ1-2, with 7 bases lining up with TRBD1. The CDR3 loop spans 15 amino acids. Germline CDR1 ENHRY, CDR2 SYGVKD. The V and J ends lost 5 bases and 3 bases, in that order; junction bases with no gene match: 9. This CDR3 reads CAISSPNRGYYGYTF. CDR3 DNA sequence: TGTGCCATCAGTTCGCCAAACAGGGGATACTATGGCTACACCTTC.

The J gene is TRBJ1-2, the V gene TRBV5-8; TRBD1 aligns across 7 bases. The CDR3 runs to 13 residues. Germline lookup yields CDR1 SGHTS and CDR2 YDEGEE. The junction had 1 base not matched to a gene; V was cut back by 4 bases and J by 1 base. The chain's CDR3 is CASSRDSNYGYTF. The DNA of the CDR3 is TGTGCCAGCAGCCGGGACAGTAACTATGGCTACACCTTC. The full variable domain, its missing parts supplied by reference TRBV5-8 and TRBJ1-2, is EAGVTQSPTHLIKTRGQQATLRCSPISGHTSVYWYQQALGLGLQFLLWYDEGEERNRGNFPPRFSGRQFPNYSSELNVNALELEDSALYLCASSRDSNYGYTFGSGTRLTVV.

The J gene is TRBJ2-7, the V gene TRBV28, with D unresolved. Trimming stripped 4 bases from V and 3 bases from J, with 7 bases between. The CDR3 spans 12 residues. Germline lookup yields CDR1 MDHEN and CDR2 SYDVKM. The CDR3 DNA reads TGTGCCAGCAGTTCAGTAGACTACGAGCAGTACTTC. Amino acid sequence: CASSSVDYEQYF.

The CDR3 DNA follows: TGTGCCAGCAGTTACTCGCGGACAGGGTCTTACATTCAGTACTTC. Amino acid sequence: CASSYSRTGSYIQYF. The chain recombines TRBV6-5 with TRBJ2-4; TRBD1 agrees at 8 bases. The J segment lost 8 bases and the V segment lost 0 bases, leaving 6 bases of the junction unmatched. CDR1 is MNHEY and CDR2 is SVGAGI in the germline V gene. The CDR3 totals 15 residues.

This rearrangement joins TRBV30 to TRBJ1-2; unclear D gene. CDR1 GTSNPN and CDR2 SVGIG come from the germline V gene (reference sequence). The CDR3 runs 14 residues. Trimming removed 0 bases from V and 0 bases from J, with 8 bases in between. The CDR3 DNA sequence: TGTGCCTGGAGTGTAGGGCTCGCTAACTATGGCTACACCTTC. This codes for CAWSVGLANYGYTF.